This passage covers 9 T cell receptor beta chains from one sample sequenced in a study of patients and donors after allogeneic stem cell transplantation. TCRdb reprocessed the RT-PCR reads via MiXCR and lists one record per CDR3 protein. The sample lists about 70,000 distinct CDR3 sequences; about 30% were seen once. Sequencing used blood, either unsorted or a sorted T cell fraction (not recorded which). The origin of the receptors is a human donor who was either an allogeneic HSCT recipient or a stem cell or donor lymphocyte infusion donor (not recorded which). It is not recorded whose cells these are; they may come from a transplant donor.

This chain connects TRBV20-1 to TRBJ2-7; a weak D match, TRBD1 (6 bases). The V end lost 4 bases, the J end lost 7 bases, and 14 bases lay between the germline ends. The CDR3 has 12 amino acids. Germline lookup yields CDR1 DFQATT and CDR2 SNEGSKA (reference sequence). As DNA, the CDR3 is TGCAGTGCTACCACAGGGTCATGGGAGCAGTACTTC. It yields the protein CSATTGSWEQYF.

The rearrangement links TRBV3-1 to TRBJ1-5; a possible D gene is TRBD1 (6 bases). Germline V CDR1 and CDR2: LGHDT, YNNKEL (reference sequence). With 0 bases removed from V and 2 bases from J, the gap between germline ends came to 11 bases. The CDR3 has 16 amino acids. This chain's CDR3 is CASSQEWGGGNQPQHF. CDR3 nucleotides: TGTGCCAGCAGCCAAGAATGGGGGGGCGGCAATCAGCCCCAGCATTTT.

J is TRBJ2-5 and V is TRBV9; no reliable D call. The CDR3 consists of 13 residues. Germline assignment: CDR1 SGDLS and CDR2 YYNGEE. V was pared by 3 bases and J by 3 bases, with 9 bases between. Written as DNA, the CDR3 is TGTGCCAGCAGCGACCCCCCGGAAGAGACCCAGTACTTC. It yields the protein CASSDPPEETQYF.

This rearrangement joins TRBV4-3 to TRBJ2-1, with TRBD2 matching over 12 bases. Unmatched junction bases numbered 13, after V lost 2 bases and J lost 8 bases. The CDR3 totals 18 residues. CDR1 and CDR2 from the germline V gene are LGHNA and YSLEER. The DNA for the CDR3 is TGCGCCAGCAGCCAAAGTATCCGGACTAGCGGGATTCGTGATGAGCAGTTCTTC. Translation: CASSQSIRTSGIRDEQFF.

This clonotype occurred many times. This chain uses TRBV5-1 with TRBJ2-3; 8 bases are shared with TRBD1. The CDR3 loop spans 16 amino acids. V lost 3 bases to trimming and J lost 0 bases; unmatched junction nucleotides: 6. The germline V gene encodes CDR1 SGHRS and CDR2 YFSETQ. CDR3 DNA sequence: TGCGCCAGCAGCTACCAGGGGGCGTCGAGCACAGATACGCAGTATTTT. Translation: CASSYQGASSTDTQYF.

The rearrangement links TRBV5-1 to TRBJ2-7, with D unresolved. V was cut by 4 bases and J by 1 base, with 12 bases left in between. Germline CDR1 SGHRS, CDR2 YFSETQ. This CDR3 comprises 14 residues. CDR3 residues: CASSPVGGSYEQYF. The CDR3, as DNA: TGCGCCAGCAGCCCGGTTGGTGGATCCTACGAGCAGTACTTC.

V usage is TRBV7-9 and J usage is TRBJ2-4; 11 positions agree with TRBD1. The junction had 4 bases not matched to a gene; V was cut back by 8 bases and J by 7 bases. Germline V CDR1 and CDR2: SEHNR, FQNEAQ (reference sequence). This CDR3 spans 13 amino acids. The CDR3 DNA is TGTGCCAGCGTGGGGGACAGGGGGAACATTCAGTACTTC. Protein: CASVGDRGNIQYF.

In this sample, this clonotype turned up once. J is TRBJ1-1 and V is TRBV15, with D hard to call. The ends were cut back, 0 bases at V and 5 bases at J, with 16 bases in the middle. CDR1 is LNHNV, CDR2 YYDKDF, per germline (reference sequence). CDR3 length equals 16 residues. CDR3: CATSRDVGFEVTEAFF. CDR3 in DNA: TGTGCCACCAGCAGAGATGTGGGGTTTGAGGTGACTGAAGCTTTCTTT.

The table lists this clonotype with many counts. The rearrangement uses TRBV20-1 and TRBJ1-2; 8 nucleotides line up with TRBD1. From germline, CDR1 is DFQATT and CDR2 SNEGSKA (reference sequence). The V and J ends lost 3 bases and 4 bases, in that order; junction bases with no gene match: 7. The CDR3 extends over 14 amino acids. CDR3 sequence reads: CSASGTGQTYGYTF. CDR3 DNA sequence: TGCAGTGCTAGCGGGACAGGCCAAACCTATGGCTACACCTTC.